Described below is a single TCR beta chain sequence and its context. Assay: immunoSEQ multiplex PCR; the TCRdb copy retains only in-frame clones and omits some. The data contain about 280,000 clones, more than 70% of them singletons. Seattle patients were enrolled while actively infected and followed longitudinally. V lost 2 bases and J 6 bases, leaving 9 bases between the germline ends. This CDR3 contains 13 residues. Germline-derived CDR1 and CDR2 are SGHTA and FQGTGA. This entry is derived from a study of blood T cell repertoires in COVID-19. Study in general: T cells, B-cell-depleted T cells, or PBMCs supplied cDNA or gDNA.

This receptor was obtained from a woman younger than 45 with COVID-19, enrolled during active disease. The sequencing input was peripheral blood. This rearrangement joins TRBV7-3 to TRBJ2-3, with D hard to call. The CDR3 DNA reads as TGTGCCAGCAGCTTATATTTAAGCGATACGCAGTATTTT. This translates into CASSLYLSDTQYF.